The next 32 T cell receptor beta chains were all read from a single sample in a study of spatial heterogeneity in lung cancer. Stated time point: sample taken at primary tumor resection. TCRdb processed the 5' RACE reads anew with MiXCR; each CDR3 protein has one entry. The sample shows about 25,000 distinct CDR3 sequences, roughly 7.2% of them seen only once. The input for sequencing was PBMCs, taken at surgery. The source is a male donor with early-stage non-small cell lung cancer.

The sample holds many counts of this clonotype. The rearrangement links TRBV20-1 to TRBJ2-3; 14 bases are a match to TRBD2. The length of the CDR3 is 15 residues. In germline, CDR1 is DFQATT, CDR2 SNEGSKA (reference sequence). The V and J ends lost 5 bases and 1 base, in that order; junction bases with no gene match: 2. CDR3 DNA sequence: TGCAGTGCTCGGGGACTAGCGGGGGGCACAGATACGCAGTATTTT. It translates to CSARGLAGGTDTQYF.

This clonotype was recorded at least ten times. The V gene is TRBV3-1, the J gene TRBJ2-1, with D possibly being TRBD1 or TRBD2 (5 bases each). The CDR3 is 17 amino acids. Germline V CDR1 and CDR2: LGHDT, YNNKEL (reference sequence). The V gene lost 1 base and the J gene lost 3 bases, with 16 bases spanning the gap. CDR3 residues: CASSQVWATGRYNEQFF. The CDR3 DNA reads as TGTGCCAGCAGCCAAGTATGGGCCACGGGACGCTACAATGAGCAGTTCTTC.

This clonotype was seen repeatedly, ten times or more. The V and J genes are TRBV11-2 and TRBJ2-1; D possibly uses TRBD1 or TRBD2 (7 bases each). The ends were cut back, 6 bases at V and 9 bases at J, with 18 bases in the middle. The CDR3 totals 14 residues. The germline gives CDR1 SGHAT, CDR2 FQNNGV. For the CDR3, the DNA is TGTGCCAGCAGTCGCCAGGGGGGGTACGGTGAGCAGTTCTTC. It yields the protein CASSRQGGYGEQFF.

This clonotype was counted a few times. This sequence joins TRBV20-1 and TRBJ2-7, with a weak D call TRBD2 (5 bases). Germline-derived CDR1 and CDR2 are DFQATT and SNEGSKA (reference sequence). CDR3 length: 12 residues. CDR3 region: CSDSSLGDEQYF. In nucleotides, the CDR3 is TGCAGCGACTCTTCCCTCGGGGACGAGCAGTACTTC.

This clonotype showed up many times. The chain is built from TRBV12-3 or TRBV12-4 and TRBJ1-5, with 8 bases identical to TRBD1. The CDR3 length is 17 residues. Losses at the gene ends were 5 bases for V and 6 bases for J; bases not matched to a gene: 15. The CDR3 spells CASSLGQGRNVGQPQHF. CDR3 sequence (DNA): TGTGCCAGCAGTCTTGGACAGGGTCGGAACGTTGGTCAGCCCCAGCATTTT.

This clonotype appeared many times. V is TRBV5-6 and J is TRBJ2-3; possible D gene TRBD1, 5 bases. Germline-derived CDR1 and CDR2 are SGHDT and YYEEEE. The CDR3 covers 15 residues. V was pared by 5 bases and J by 3 bases, with 16 bases between. CDR3 protein: CASRRGLLTTDTQYF. The CDR3 bases are TGTGCCAGCAGAAGGGGCCTCCTGACGACAGATACGCAGTATTTT. Full variable domain (missing parts from reference TRBV5-6 and TRBJ2-3): DAGVTQSPTHLIKTRGQQVTLRCSPKSGHDTVSWYQQALGQGPQFIFQYYEEEERQRGNFPDRFSGHQFPNYSSELNVNALLLGDSALYLCASRRGLLTTDTQYFGPGTRLTVL.

The rearrangement uses TRBV30 and TRBJ2-3; no reliable D call. The CDR3 covers 11 residues. Germline assignment: CDR1 GTSNPN and CDR2 SVGIG (reference sequence). With 2 bases removed from V and 0 bases from J, the gap between germline ends came to 0 bases. CDR3 sequence reads: CAWSSTDTQYF. The CDR3 DNA reads TGTGCCTGGAGTAGCACAGATACGCAGTATTTT.

This clonotype was detected ten times or more. The rearrangement joins TRBV6-2 or TRBV6-3 to TRBJ1-5; 8 bases are a match to TRBD1. The CDR3 is 15 amino acids. Per germline, CDR1 MNHEY and CDR2 SVGEGT. V trimming: 6 bases; J trimming: 2 bases; junction bases outside the gene matches: 6. This CDR3 reads CASSHRGGGNQPQHF. DNA for the CDR3: TGTGCCAGCAGCCACAGGGGGGGTGGCAATCAGCCCCAGCATTTT.

There are many counts of this clonotype. The V gene is TRBV25-1, the J gene TRBJ2-5; no definite D call. This CDR3 contains 11 residues. Germline CDR1 MGHDK, CDR2 SYGVNS. The V end was cut by 4 bases, the J end by 5 bases, with 5 bases between. CDR3 bases: TGTGCCAGCAGTGTTGGGGAGACCCAGTACTTC. As protein: CASSVGETQYF.

This clonotype occurred a few times. In DNA, the CDR3 is TGCAGTGCTAGAGATCGACAGGCGAAACTGTTTTTT. It encodes CSARDRQAKLFF. The chain recombines TRBV20-1 with TRBJ1-4, with D possibly TRBD1 on 6 matching bases. The CDR3 extends over 12 amino acids. Trimming stripped 0 bases from V and 11 bases from J, with 10 bases between. Germline V CDR1 and CDR2: DFQATT, SNEGSKA (reference sequence).

The genes are TRBV5-6 and TRBJ1-1; D remains ambiguous. This CDR3 spans 16 amino acids. V dropped 4 bases and J dropped 1 base, with 17 bases sitting between them. CDR1 SGHDT and CDR2 YYEEEE come from the germline V gene. CDR3 sequence (DNA): TGTGCCAGCAGCACCCGACTCGGAACACGGAACACTGAAGCTTTCTTT. Encoded protein: CASSTRLGTRNTEAFF.

The CDR3 here is CASSAGQGFYNEQFF. In nucleotides, the CDR3 is TGTGCCAGCAGTGCGGGACAGGGGTTCTACAATGAGCAGTTCTTC. This sequence joins TRBV3-1 and TRBJ2-1, with TRBD1 matching 10 bases. This CDR3 is 15 amino acids long. Germline trimming cut 6 bases from V and 3 bases from J; bases unmatched to any gene: 5. The germline V gene encodes CDR1 LGHDT and CDR2 YNNKEL (reference sequence).

This clonotype was observed a handful of times. The V and J genes are TRBV21-1 and TRBJ2-7; the table's D call, TRBD1, was not checked against the DNA. TRBV21-1 is described as a pseudogene. This CDR3 region has 12 residues. For the CDR3, the DNA is TGTGCAATCCAGGGTTGGCAGGACGAGCAGTACTTC. This encodes CAIQGWQDEQYF.

This clonotype was seen only a few times. The rearrangement links TRBV6-6 to TRBJ2-1; D tentatively reads TRBD1 or TRBD2 (6 bases each). The V end was cut by 0 bases, the J end by 8 bases, with 11 bases between. The CDR3 has 14 residues. Germline CDR1 MNHNY, CDR2 SVGAGI (reference sequence). CDR3 coding DNA: TGTGCCAGCAGTTACTCGAGGAGGGGGGATGAGCAGTTCTTC. Protein: CASSYSRRGDEQFF.

This clonotype showed up many times. The V gene is TRBV3-1, the J gene TRBJ2-1; 7 nucleotides match TRBD2. CDR1 is LGHDT, CDR2 YNNKEL, per germline (reference sequence). The V segment lost 3 bases and the J segment 6 bases; nucleotides outside the gene matches: 8. CDR3 size: 15 residues. CDR3 loop: CASSQSSGMFNEQFF. The CDR3 DNA reads TGTGCCAGCAGCCAGAGCAGCGGGATGTTCAATGAGCAGTTCTTC.

There are many counts of this clonotype. The CDR3 DNA follows: TGTGCCAGCAGTTACTCGATGGGGGAAGATCAGCCCCAGCATTTT. Protein sequence: CASSYSMGEDQPQHF. The chain combines TRBV6-2 or TRBV6-3 with TRBJ1-5; D perhaps matches TRBD1 (5 bases). The CDR3 runs to 15 residues. The germline V gene encodes CDR1 MNHEY and CDR2 SVGEGT. V lost 0 bases and J 5 bases, leaving 11 bases between the germline ends.

The genes are TRBV12-3 or TRBV12-4 and TRBJ1-5; 7 nucleotides agree with TRBD1. V dropped 6 bases and J dropped 2; count of bases not matched to a gene: 7. The CDR3 consists of 15 residues. CDR3 amino acids: CASRATGQGNQPQHF. CDR3 nucleotide sequence: TGTGCCAGCAGGGCAACCGGACAGGGCAATCAGCCCCAGCATTTT.

This clonotype was seen a handful of times. This chain joins TRBV27 and TRBJ2-1; no clear D gene. CDR1 is MNHEY and CDR2 is SMNVEV in the germline V gene (reference sequence). The CDR3 runs to 15 residues. V dropped 7 bases and J dropped 4 bases, with 17 bases sitting between them. In nucleotides, the CDR3 is TGTGCCAGCACGACCGGGCTCCGAAGGTACAATGAGCAGTTCTTC. It translates to CASTTGLRRYNEQFF.

This clonotype is judged medium-sized (0.01 to 0.1%). The chain joins TRBV12-3 or TRBV12-4 to TRBJ2-3, with D unclear. Trimming shortened V by 5 bases and J by 5 bases, and 5 bases separated the two germline ends. This CDR3 is built from 11 residues. The CDR3 loop reads CASSLGDTQYF. The CDR3 DNA sequence: TGTGCCAGCAGTCTGGGAGATACGCAGTATTTT.

The V gene is TRBV5-1, the J gene TRBJ2-3; weak D call: TRBD2 (6 bases). V was cut by 1 base and J by 0 bases, with 15 bases left in between. Germline CDR1 reads SGHRS; CDR2 reads YFSETQ. The CDR3 contains 17 residues. The CDR3 loop is CASSLSSSVISTDTQYF. The CDR3 nucleotides are TGCGCCAGCAGCTTGTCTTCTAGCGTTATTAGCACAGATACGCAGTATTTT.

This clonotype occurred many times. This chain connects TRBV7-8 to TRBJ1-1; 11 bases align to TRBD1. Trimming cost V 2 bases and J 1 base; bases outside gene matches: 3. Germline V gene lookup returns CDR1 SGHVS and CDR2 FQNEAQ. This CDR3 has 16 amino acids. Here the CDR3 reads CASSLRDRGSNTEAFF. CDR3 bases: TGTGCCAGCAGCTTAAGGGACAGGGGGTCGAACACTGAAGCTTTCTTT.

This chain links TRBV9 with TRBJ1-2; TRBD1 aligns across 8 bases. The V and J ends lost 1 base and 2 bases, in that order; junction bases with no gene match: 10. Germline V gene sequence: CDR1 SGDLS, CDR2 YYNGEE. The CDR3 sequence is 17 residues long. The CDR3 sequence: CASSVQGAAYKNYGYTF. The DNA of the CDR3 is TGTGCCAGCAGCGTACAGGGGGCCGCCTATAAAAACTATGGCTACACCTTC.

This clonotype occurred many times. V usage is TRBV14 and J usage is TRBJ1-2; 9 bases line up with TRBD1. Trimming at V came to 5 bases and at J to 8 bases, leaving 3 bases not matched to a gene. The CDR3 totals 12 residues. Germline CDR1 and CDR2: SGHDN and FVKESK. CDR3 loop: CASSTGGAGYTF. Written as DNA, the CDR3 is TGTGCCAGCAGCACAGGGGGCGCGGGCTACACCTTC.

This clonotype was detected ten times or more. V is TRBV9 and J is TRBJ1-4; D unresolved. The CDR3 is 15 amino acids. Trimming cost V 0 bases and J 0 bases, with 6 bases left between them. CDR1 is SGDLS and CDR2 is YYNGEE in the germline V gene. This CDR3 reads CASSVGVPTNEKLFF. The CDR3 nucleotides are TGTGCCAGCAGCGTAGGGGTACCAACTAATGAAAAACTGTTTTTT.

This chain uses TRBV11-2 with TRBJ2-2; D not certain. Germline V gene sequence: CDR1 SGHAT, CDR2 FQNNGV. V was trimmed by 4 bases and J by 3 bases, leaving 15 bases between them. The CDR3 runs 16 residues. The CDR3 bases are TGTGCCAGCAGCTATGCAACTTTAATGGACACCGGGGAGCTGTTTTTT. As protein: CASSYATLMDTGELFF.

The CDR3 nucleotides are TGCGCCAGCCTAAACCAGGGGTCCCCTAACTACGAGCAGTACTTC. This codes for CASLNQGSPNYEQYF. The chain links TRBV23-1 to TRBJ2-7; weak D call: TRBD1 (6 bases). TRBV23-1 counts as an open reading frame of uncertain function. V was pared by 8 bases and J by 3 bases, with 20 bases between. This CDR3 region has 15 residues.

This clonotype was counted at least ten times. This chain joins TRBV5-1 and TRBJ1-6; no definite D call. V shed 2 bases and J shed 9 bases, with 18 bases lying between them. The CDR3 loop spans 16 amino acids. Per the germline V gene, CDR1 is SGHRS and CDR2 is YFSETQ. The CDR3 loop reads CASSFWGAVGASPLHF. As DNA, the CDR3 is TGCGCCAGCAGCTTTTGGGGTGCCGTGGGAGCTTCACCCCTCCACTTT.

The chain uses TRBV20-1 and TRBJ1-5; a possible D gene is TRBD1 (6 bases). The ends were cut back, 3 bases at V and 4 bases at J, with 13 bases in the middle. CDR1 and CDR2 from the germline V gene are DFQATT and SNEGSKA (reference sequence). CDR3 length: 14 amino acids. CDR3 in DNA: TGCAGTGCTAGTAAGGACAGAAGGAATCAGCCCCAGCATTTT. Protein: CSASKDRRNQPQHF.

The genes are TRBV9 and TRBJ1-2; D not certain. The V end was cut by 5 bases, the J end by 6 bases, with 11 bases between. There are 12 residues in the CDR3. Germline V gene data show CDR1 as SGDLS and CDR2 as YYNGEE. CDR3 in amino acids: CASRKETDGYTF. The CDR3 coding sequence is TGTGCCAGCAGGAAAGAGACGGATGGCTACACCTTC.

The chain joins TRBV28 to TRBJ1-6, with D unclear. CDR3 length: 16 residues. Germline V gene data show CDR1 as MDHEN and CDR2 as SYDVKM. The germline V and J ends were trimmed by 6 bases and 0 bases, with 12 bases remaining between them. The CDR3 nucleotides are TGTGCCAGCAGCCCGACGGGGAGCTCCTATAATTCACCCCTCCACTTT. Translation: CASSPTGSSYNSPLHF.

This clonotype was seen ten or more times. The chain is built from TRBV12-3 or TRBV12-4 and TRBJ2-5; 10 positions match TRBD2. This CDR3 has 14 amino acids. The V segment lost 7 bases and the J segment 5 bases; nucleotides outside the gene matches: 7. CDR3 nucleotides: TGTGCCAGCACCTTAAGCGGGGGGGTTGAGACCCAGTACTTC. It is translated as CASTLSGGVETQYF.

This clonotype was seen many times. V usage is TRBV9 and J usage is TRBJ2-1; D might be TRBD1 or TRBD2, each matching 7 bases. V lost 4 bases and J 2 bases, leaving 16 bases between the germline ends. CDR3 length: 16 amino acids. Germline CDR1 SGDLS, CDR2 YYNGEE. The CDR3 sequence is CASSPQGGSAYNEQFF. For the CDR3, the DNA is TGTGCCAGCAGCCCGCAGGGGGGGTCCGCCTACAATGAGCAGTTCTTC.